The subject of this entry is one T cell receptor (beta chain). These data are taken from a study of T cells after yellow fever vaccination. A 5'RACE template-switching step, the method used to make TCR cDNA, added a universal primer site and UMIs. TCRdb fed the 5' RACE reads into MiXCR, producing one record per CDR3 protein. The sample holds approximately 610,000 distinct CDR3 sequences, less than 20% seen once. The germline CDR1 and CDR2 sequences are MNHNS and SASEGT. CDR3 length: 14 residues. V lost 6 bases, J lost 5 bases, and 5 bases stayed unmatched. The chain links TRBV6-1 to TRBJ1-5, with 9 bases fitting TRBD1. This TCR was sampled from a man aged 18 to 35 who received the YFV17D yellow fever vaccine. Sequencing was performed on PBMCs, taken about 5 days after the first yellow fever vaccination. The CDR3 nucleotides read TGTGCCAGCAGACGGGACAGGGTTGATCAGCCCCAGCATTTT. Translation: CASRRDRVDQPQHF.